Following are 20 T cell receptor beta chains from one sample sequenced in a study of blood T cell repertoires in COVID-19 (dated by TCRdb to the early 2020s). Receptor amplification or capture employed the immunoSEQ multiplex PCR assay. The immuneACCESS repertoire file appears here via TCRdb, limited to in-frame rearrangements. These files lack a portion of the clones; in checked studies, under half of the deficit traces to unresolved V genes, and the cause of the others is not known. The sample table shows 84,000 or so clones, and 65% to 85% are seen once. 6.3% of the sample is taken by the ten largest. Sequencing input: peripheral blood. These receptors came from a man between 70 and 80 years old with COVID-19, enrolled during active disease.

This clone was counted between two and nine times. CDR3 residues: CASSSSYEQYF. The CDR3 region has the DNA TGTGCCAGCAGCTCCAGCTACGAGCAGTACTTC. V is TRBV5-6 and J is TRBJ2-7; D remains ambiguous. The CDR3 is 11 residues long. The V and J ends lost 3 bases and 3 bases respectively, with 4 bases between them. Germline V CDR1 and CDR2: SGHDT, YYEEEE.

The chain is built from TRBV4-1 and TRBJ1-4; D is uncertain. This CDR3 has 15 amino acids. The V gene's germline CDR1 is MGHRA and CDR2 YSYEKL. With 4 bases removed from V and 4 bases from J, the gap between germline ends came to 13 bases. This chain's CDR3 is CASSLVTNYNEKLFF. The DNA of the CDR3 is TGCGCCAGCAGCCTCGTGACAAATTATAATGAAAAACTGTTTTTT.

The V call is TRBV4-2, the J call TRBJ2-2, with D tentatively TRBD1 (6 bases). V was shortened by 0 bases and J by 1 base, with 6 bases between the two germline ends. Per the germline V gene, CDR1 is LGHNA and CDR2 is YNFKEQ. The CDR3 spans 15 residues. DNA for the CDR3: TGTGCCAGCAGCCAAGAGGACAGGAACACCGGGGAGCTGTTTTTT. It translates to CASSQEDRNTGELFF.

The V gene is TRBV6-2 or TRBV6-3, the J gene TRBJ2-7, with a possible D match to TRBD2 (6 bases). There are 14 residues in the CDR3. V lost 1 base to trimming and J lost 0 bases, with 7 bases between them. Germline CDR1 is MNHEY and CDR2 is SVGEGT. As DNA, the CDR3 is TGTGCCAGCAGTTACTGGGACTTCTCCTACGAGCAGTACTTC. It codes for CASSYWDFSYEQYF.

This clone has more than one count but fewer than ten. The genes are TRBV6-6 and TRBJ1-3, with unresolved D. The CDR3 is 14 amino acids. In germline, CDR1 is MNHNY, CDR2 SVGAGI (reference sequence). The V end was cut by 5 bases, the J end by 0 bases, with 8 bases between. CDR3 in amino acids: CASSPRDSGNTIYF. The DNA for the CDR3 is TGTGCCAGCAGTCCTCGAGACTCTGGAAACACCATATATTTT.

The V and J genes are TRBV3-1 (or the pseudogene TRBV3-2) and TRBJ2-2; D is uncertain. V lost 1 base, J lost 6 bases, and 9 bases lay in between. The length of the CDR3 is 14 residues. Germline CDR1 is LGHDT and CDR2 is YNNKEL (reference sequence). The CDR3 loop reads CASSQGPEAGELFF. The DNA of the CDR3 is TGTGCCAGCAGCCAAGGCCCAGAGGCCGGGGAGCTGTTTTTT.

The genes are TRBV7-2 and TRBJ2-7; 11 bases match TRBD2. From germline, CDR1 is SGHTA and CDR2 FQGNSA. The CDR3 is 18 amino acids. V shed 5 bases and J 0 bases; nucleotides not matched to a gene: 12. Here the CDR3 DNA reads TGTGCCAGCAGCCAAAGGATAGCGGGAGGGCCGAGCTCCTACGAGCAGTACTTC. Protein product: CASSQRIAGGPSSYEQYF.

The chain uses TRBV19 and TRBJ2-4; D gene unclear. Germline V gene sequence: CDR1 LNHDA, CDR2 SQIVND (reference sequence). The CDR3 has 13 amino acids. The ends were cut back, 6 bases at V and 0 bases at J, with 6 bases in the middle. In DNA form, the CDR3 reads TGTGCCAGTAGACACCTAGCCAAAAACATTCAGTACTTC. This encodes CASRHLAKNIQYF.

This clone was counted many times. The chain couples TRBV30 to TRBJ2-1, with D possibly TRBD2 on 5 matching bases. V lost 6 bases, J lost 9 bases, and 18 bases lay in between. The germline CDR1 and CDR2 sequences are GTSNPN and SVGIG (reference sequence). There are 13 residues in the CDR3. The CDR3 nucleotides are TGTGCCTGTTCAGGCAGACTATACGCTGAGCAGTTCTTC. It translates to CACSGRLYAEQFF.

The chain links TRBV19 to TRBJ2-1; 13 bases align to TRBD2. J lost 12 bases, V lost 5 bases, and 10 bases had no gene match. CDR1 is LNHDA and CDR2 is SQIVND in the germline V gene (reference sequence). The CDR3 spans 15 residues. CDR3 DNA: TGTGCCAGTAGTCGACCGGGACTAGCGGGGCCCGGGCAGTTCTTC. Translated: CASSRPGLAGPGQFF.

The V call is TRBV7-3, the J call TRBJ1-2, with TRBD1 matching over 7 bases. This CDR3 is 14 amino acids long. V lost 4 bases and J lost 4; bases outside the gene matches: 6. Per the germline V gene, CDR1 is SGHTA and CDR2 is FQGTGA. The CDR3 spells CASSYGRQGYGYTF. CDR3 DNA sequence: TGTGCCAGCAGCTACGGGAGACAGGGCTATGGCTACACCTTC.

Here the CDR3 DNA reads TGTGCCAGCAGCGTAGGTGCCAGGGAGGGGGAGACCCAGTACTTC. Translating it yields CASSVGAREGETQYF. The rearrangement uses TRBV9 and TRBJ2-5; 7 bases are a match to TRBD2. The V gene's germline CDR1 is SGDLS and CDR2 YYNGEE. The CDR3 consists of 15 residues. The J segment lost 5 bases and the V segment lost 0 bases, leaving 7 bases of the junction unmatched.

In this sample, this clone turned up once. CDR3 sequence reads: CASTQGVGEQFF. The CDR3 region has the DNA TGTGCCAGCACACAGGGGGTGGGGGAGCAGTTCTTC. This chain links TRBV12-3 or TRBV12-4 with TRBJ2-1; 8 bases fit TRBD1. The CDR3 is 12 residues long. V lost 7 bases to trimming and J lost 10 bases; unmatched junction nucleotides: 6.

This clone was seen only once. The chain joins TRBV23-1 to TRBJ2-2; TRBD2 might be the D (6 bases). TRBV23-1 is filed as an ORF, its function uncertain. The ends were cut back, 0 bases at V and 1 base at J, with 9 bases in the middle. The CDR3 extends over 16 amino acids. CDR3 sequence reads: CASSQSREVNTGELFF. In nucleotides, the CDR3 is TGCGCCAGCAGTCAATCGAGGGAGGTGAACACCGGGGAGCTGTTTTTT.

The genes are TRBV4-1 and TRBJ2-7, with 9 bases that match TRBD2. Germline CDR1 is MGHRA and CDR2 is YSYEKL. The CDR3 covers 16 residues. V was clipped by 4 bases and J by 0 bases; unmatched bases: 7. The chain's CDR3 is CASSPGLAGSSYEQYF. CDR3 in DNA: TGCGCCAGCAGCCCGGGTCTAGCGGGGAGCTCCTACGAGCAGTACTTC.

The chain is built from TRBV5-1 and TRBJ1-4; D gene unclear. Germline V gene lookup returns CDR1 SGHRS and CDR2 YFSETQ. This CDR3 region has 15 residues. V lost 4 bases and J lost 10, with 20 bases in between. This CDR3 is CASSPIEEGSGKLFF. CDR3 nucleotide sequence: TGCGCCAGCAGCCCAATTGAAGAGGGAAGTGGAAAACTGTTTTTT.

This chain joins TRBV19 and TRBJ2-7, with 12 bases fitting TRBD2. CDR1 and CDR2 from the germline V gene are LNHDA and SQIVND (reference sequence). Trimming removed 4 bases from V and 6 bases from J; junction bases left unmatched: 7. This CDR3 has 15 residues. The CDR3 protein is CASSTQTSGSGEQYF. As DNA, the CDR3 is TGTGCCAGTAGTACGCAGACTAGCGGGAGTGGCGAGCAGTACTTC.

This sequence joins TRBV6-6 and TRBJ1-5, with 7 bases identical to TRBD1. J lost 0 bases, V lost 5 bases, and 4 bases had no gene match. This CDR3 is 15 amino acids long. The germline CDR1 and CDR2 sequences are MNHNY and SVGAGI (reference sequence). DNA for the CDR3: TGTGCCAGCAGTGGACAGGTAAATAGCAATCAGCCCCAGCATTTT. Translated: CASSGQVNSNQPQHF.

V is TRBV5-4 and J is TRBJ2-7; no definite D call. V lost 4 bases and J lost 0, with 11 bases in between. CDR1 and CDR2 (germline): SGHNT, YYREEE (reference sequence). CDR3 length: 14 residues. The CDR3 nucleotides are TGTGCCAGCAGCGAGAGCGCGAGCTCCTACGAGCAGTACTTC. Amino acids: CASSESASSYEQYF.

J is TRBJ2-2 and V is TRBV13, with D maybe TRBD2 (5 bases). Trimming removed 5 bases from V and 7 bases from J, with 11 bases in between. The germline V gene encodes CDR1 PRHDT and CDR2 FYEKMQ (reference sequence). The CDR3 is made up of 13 amino acids. The CDR3 DNA reads as TGTGCCAGCAGCCCCGGGGAATACGGGGAGCTGTTTTTT. This sequence encodes CASSPGEYGELFF.